A single sample is the source of the 24 T cell receptor beta chains below, sequenced in a study of blood T cell repertoires in COVID-19. TCRdb keeps only in-frame clones here, not all; method: immunoSEQ multiplex PCR. The table includes about 370,000 clones, about nine tenths detected once. Sequencing used PBMCs or T cells enriched from blood (not recorded which). The source is a woman aged 30 to 39 who had recovered from COVID-19.

V and J are TRBV4-1 and TRBJ2-2, with a tentative D call TRBD1 (5 bases). The germline CDR1 and CDR2 sequences are MGHRA and YSYEKL. V was trimmed by 1 base and J by 4 bases, leaving 19 bases between them. This CDR3 has 18 amino acids. The CDR3 protein is CASSQVEQVYPITGELFF. In DNA form, the CDR3 reads TGCGCCAGCAGCCAAGTTGAACAGGTATATCCGATCACCGGGGAGCTGTTTTTT.

The chain combines TRBV3-1 (or the pseudogene TRBV3-2) with TRBJ1-2; TRBD1 agrees at 7 bases. From germline, CDR1 is LGHDT and CDR2 YNNKEL (reference sequence). CDR3 length: 14 residues. The J segment lost 4 bases and the V segment lost 1 base, leaving 3 bases of the junction unmatched. The CDR3 coding sequence is TGTGCCAGCAGCCAAGTTCAGGGGGGCTATGGCTACACCTTC. Protein sequence: CASSQVQGGYGYTF.

Only one count was recorded for this clone. V gene TRBV6-2 or TRBV6-3 combines with J gene TRBJ1-2, with 11 bases fitting TRBD1. This CDR3 has 13 amino acids. The J segment lost 13 bases and the V segment lost 6 bases, leaving 10 bases of the junction unmatched. Germline-derived CDR1 and CDR2 are MNHEY and SVGEGT. The CDR3 spells CASSDGQGALRTF. For the CDR3, the DNA is TGTGCCAGCAGCGATGGACAGGGGGCACTACGCACCTTC.

This chain links TRBV30 with TRBJ1-1, with 9 bases matching TRBD1. Germline V gene sequence: CDR1 GTSNPN, CDR2 SVGIG (reference sequence). The CDR3 contains 14 residues. Trimming took 5 bases from V and 4 from J; bases not matched to a gene: 8. CDR3 DNA: TGTGCCTGGGACAGGGGGGGATTGAGCACTGAAGCTTTCTTT. Translated: CAWDRGGLSTEAFF. Full variable domain (remainder filled in from reference TRBV30 and TRBJ1-1): SQTIHQWPATLVQPVGSPLSLECTVEGTSNPNLYWYRQAAGRGLQLLFYSVGIGQISSEVPQNLSASRPQDRQFILSSKKLLLSDSGFYLCAWDRGGLSTEAFFGQGTRLTVV.

The chain combines TRBV30 with TRBJ1-1, with 7 bases fitting TRBD1. The CDR3 runs 14 residues. V was pared by 3 bases and J by 1 base, with 5 bases of the junction left unmatched. Per the germline V gene, CDR1 is GTSNPN and CDR2 is SVGIG (reference sequence). CDR3 residues: CAWSRGTANTEAFF. The DNA for the CDR3 is TGTGCCTGGAGCCGAGGGACAGCGAACACTGAAGCTTTCTTT.

The chain carries TRBV7-2 and TRBJ2-3; 10 bases are a match to TRBD2. The junction had 7 bases not matched to a gene; V was cut back by 3 bases and J by 4 bases. Germline CDR1 is SGHTA and CDR2 is FQGNSA. The CDR3 extends over 16 amino acids. The CDR3 region has the DNA TGTGCCAGCAGCTTGATTATAGCGGGAGGTGCAGATACGCAGTATTTT. Encoded protein: CASSLIIAGGADTQYF.

V and J are TRBV4-1 and TRBJ1-1; 7 bases are a match to TRBD1. Trimming cost V 3 bases and J 3 bases; bases outside gene matches: 7. This CDR3 has 15 residues. Germline values: CDR1 MGHRA, CDR2 YSYEKL. CDR3 sequence: CASSQNRGIHTEAFF. DNA for the CDR3: TGCGCCAGCAGCCAGAACAGGGGTATTCACACTGAAGCTTTCTTT.

The V and J genes are TRBV10-2 and TRBJ1-6; no clear D. V was trimmed by 5 bases and J by 6 bases, leaving 8 bases between them. Germline assignment: CDR1 WSHSY and CDR2 SAAADI. CDR3 length: 13 amino acids. The CDR3: CASSTQINSPLHF. In DNA, the CDR3 is TGCGCCAGCAGTACACAGATTAATTCACCCCTCCACTTT.

V and J are TRBV5-6 and TRBJ2-7, with D hard to call. V was pared by 3 bases and J by 0 bases, with 7 bases between. Per germline, CDR1 SGHDT and CDR2 YYEEEE. The CDR3 sequence is 13 residues long. CDR3 region: CASSYPVSYEQYF. CDR3 in DNA: TGTGCCAGCAGCTACCCGGTCTCCTACGAGCAGTACTTC.

V and J are TRBV29-1 and TRBJ1-1, with 11 bases matching TRBD1. The CDR3 is 15 amino acids. Germline V gene data show CDR1 as SQVTM and CDR2 as ANQGSEA. V lost 5 bases to trimming and J lost 0 bases; unmatched junction nucleotides: 5. In DNA, the CDR3 is TGCAGCGTTCGGGACAGGGGGAATATGAACACTGAAGCTTTCTTT. It specifies CSVRDRGNMNTEAFF.

This chain connects TRBV24-1 to TRBJ1-2, with 8 bases matching TRBD1. The CDR3 spans 13 residues. Trimming at V came to 4 bases and at J to 6 bases, leaving 3 bases not matched to a gene. From germline, CDR1 is KGHDR and CDR2 SFDVKD. The CDR3 DNA reads TGTGCCACCAGTGACACAGGGGGTAATGGCTACACCTTC. It encodes CATSDTGGNGYTF.

This clone was found a few times. The J gene is TRBJ1-2, the V gene TRBV5-4; 8 nucleotides match TRBD1. Trimming took 0 bases from V and 8 from J; bases not matched to a gene: 12. CDR1 and CDR2 from the germline V gene are SGHNT and YYREEE (reference sequence). The CDR3 has 16 amino acids. CDR3 region: CASSLETGDDIRGYTF. CDR3 bases: TGTGCCAGCAGCTTGGAGACAGGGGACGATATCCGGGGCTACACCTTC.

This chain uses TRBV9 with TRBJ2-5; D may be TRBD2 (6 bases). The CDR3 contains 15 residues. V shed 0 bases and J shed 4 bases, with 13 bases lying between them. Per germline, CDR1 SGDLS and CDR2 YYNGEE. The CDR3 protein is CASSVGGGRRETQYF. In DNA form, the CDR3 reads TGTGCCAGCAGCGTAGGGGGAGGCCGGCGAGAGACCCAGTACTTC.

V and J are TRBV9 and TRBJ2-7, with 12 bases identical to TRBD1. Losses at the gene ends were 4 bases for V and 0 bases for J; bases not matched to a gene: 14. The length of the CDR3 is 19 residues. Germline CDR1 and CDR2: SGDLS and YYNGEE. This CDR3 reads CASSPSRDRGLSFSYEQYF. In nucleotides, the CDR3 is TGTGCCAGCAGCCCTTCCCGGGACAGGGGGCTTTCATTCTCCTACGAGCAGTACTTC.

The rearrangement uses TRBV27 and TRBJ1-2; 8 bases are a match to TRBD1. Germline CDR1 MNHEY, CDR2 SMNVEV (reference sequence). Trimming at V came to 6 bases and at J to 4 bases, leaving 4 bases not matched to a gene. The CDR3 contains 13 residues. The CDR3 DNA is TGTGCCAGCAGACCGACAGGGGCCTATGGCTACACCTTC. This sequence encodes CASRPTGAYGYTF.

The chain joins TRBV20-1 to TRBJ2-7, with D possibly TRBD1 on 6 matching bases. The CDR3 totals 18 residues. Germline assignment: CDR1 DFQATT and CDR2 SNEGSKA (reference sequence). The V gene lost 3 bases and the J gene lost 0 bases, with 24 bases spanning the gap. The CDR3 here is CSASPPLRDTGYSYEQYF. For the CDR3, the DNA is TGCAGTGCTAGTCCCCCTCTCCGGGACACGGGATACTCCTACGAGCAGTACTTC.

The gene calls are TRBV6-4 and TRBJ1-1; 9 bases are a match to TRBD1. V was pared by 2 bases and J by 5 bases, with 6 bases of the junction left unmatched. The CDR3 is 15 residues long. Per germline, CDR1 MRHNA and CDR2 SNTAGT. CDR3 in DNA: TGTGCCAGCAGTGACCCCGGGACAGGGAGGACTGAAGCTTTCTTT. Amino acids: CASSDPGTGRTEAFF.

This clone was observed a few times. The chain joins TRBV7-8 to TRBJ1-3; no clear D gene. This CDR3 has 16 residues. With 1 base removed from V and 0 bases from J, the gap between germline ends came to 10 bases. Germline values: CDR1 SGHVS, CDR2 FQNEAQ. CDR3 region: CASSLGLQTSGNTIYF. The CDR3 coding sequence is TGTGCCAGCAGCTTAGGATTACAGACCTCTGGAAACACCATATATTTT.

In DNA, the CDR3 is TGTGCTAGTGGTTTGGTACTTTCCCAGGGGGCGCTGGGGAACACTGAAGCTTTCTTT. Protein: CASGLVLSQGALGNTEAFF. The rearrangement links TRBV12-5 to TRBJ1-1; 8 nucleotides agree with TRBD1. CDR3 length equals 19 residues. The germline CDR1 and CDR2 sequences are LGHNT and FRNRAP. V trimming: 0 bases; J trimming: 1 base; junction bases outside the gene matches: 13. Based on the CDR3 plus reference TRBV12-5 and TRBJ1-1, the full variable domain is DARVTQTPRHKVTEMGQEVTMRCQPILGHNTVFWYRQTMMQGLELLAYFRNRAPLDDSGMPKDRFSAEMPDATLATLKIQPSEPRDSAVYFCASGLVLSQGALGNTEAFFGQGTRLTVV.

This clone has only one observation. The same CDR3 is also encoded by other DNA sequences in this sample. V is TRBV7-2 and J is TRBJ2-7, with 12 bases lining up with TRBD2. Germline V gives CDR1 SGHTA, CDR2 FQGNSA. J lost 2 bases, V lost 6 bases, and 5 bases had no gene match. This CDR3 is built from 15 residues. The CDR3 is CASSLTSGGAYEQYF. The DNA for the CDR3 is TGTGCCAGCAGTCTGACTAGCGGGGGAGCCTACGAGCAGTACTTC.

This clone was seen a single time. The genes are TRBV27 and TRBJ2-7; D is possibly TRBD1 (6 bases). This CDR3 contains 14 residues. Germline CDR1 MNHEY, CDR2 SMNVEV (reference sequence). Between the trimmed V and J ends, which lost 5 bases and 2 bases, there was a span of 13 bases. CDR3 DNA sequence: TGTGCCAGCAGTCCCGGGACATTCGCCTACGAGCAGTACTTC. This translates into CASSPGTFAYEQYF.

To note about this clone: The junction departs from the called germline gene at one end, perhaps through a read error. The identical CDR3 is also encoded by other nucleotide sequences in the sample. The V gene is TRBV2, the J gene TRBJ1-5; 7 positions agree with TRBD1. The CDR3 covers 13 residues. Germline V lookup: CDR1 SNHLY, CDR2 FYNNEI. As DNA, the CDR3 is TGTGCCAGCAGTGGACAGGGCAACCAGCCCCAGCATTTT. Protein sequence: CASSGQGNQPQHF.

The J gene is TRBJ2-1, the V gene TRBV6-1; 8 bases agree with TRBD2. CDR3 length equals 15 residues. The V gene's germline CDR1 is MNHNS and CDR2 SASEGT. V lost 0 bases and J lost 8; bases outside the gene matches: 6. The CDR3: CASSEASGMVYEQFF. The CDR3 DNA reads TGTGCCAGCAGTGAAGCTAGCGGGATGGTTTATGAGCAGTTCTTC.

V usage is TRBV10-3 and J usage is TRBJ1-1, with D tentatively TRBD1 (6 bases). The ends were cut back, 5 bases at V and 0 bases at J, with 13 bases in the middle. CDR1 is ENHRY, CDR2 SYGVKD, per germline. The CDR3 runs to 15 residues. CDR3 in amino acids: CAISPRAGVNTEAFF. The CDR3 DNA reads as TGTGCCATCAGTCCCCGGGCAGGGGTGAACACTGAAGCTTTCTTT.